Listed below are T cell receptor beta chains from one sample, sequenced in a study of regulatory and conventional T cells in breast cancer. TCRdb re-analysed the PCR reads in MiXCR, keeping a single row per CDR3 protein. The table lists 9,500 or so distinct CDR3 sequences, approximately 30% of them singletons. The sequenced material came from conventional T cells from blood. The origin of the receptors is a male donor in good health. Both conserved end residues are trimmed from each CDR3.

v_gene,j_gene,CDR3aa
TRBV7-2,TRBJ1-1,ASSLNPGNTEAF
TRBV7-2,TRBJ2-7,ASSFDRGPFHEQY
TRBV7-9,TRBJ2-1,ASSLVPDEQF
TRBV7-2,TRBJ1-1,ASTIWGEAF
TRBV20-1,TRBJ2-1,SARGRGTTAYNEQF
TRBV29-1,TRBJ2-7,SVVWWGRPYEQY
TRBV7-2,TRBJ2-1,ASSPDRGGYNEQF
TRBV7-3,TRBJ1-1,ASSRNMNTEAF
TRBV19,TRBJ1-3,ASSTGLISGNTIY
TRBV4-1,TRBJ1-5,ASSQDEKAPHQPQH
TRBV12-3/TRBV12-4,TRBJ2-3,ASSHGTFLADTQY
TRBV29-1,TRBJ1-3,SVSNRAPGNTIY
TRBV12-3/TRBV12-4,TRBJ2-3,ASTFSTDTQY
TRBV5-1,TRBJ2-3,ASSRGQGADTQY
TRBV5-1,TRBJ2-3,ASSLGEGRTDAQY
TRBV3-1,TRBJ2-7,ASSQGRATNYEQY
TRBV28,TRBJ1-1,ASTRPMNTEAF
TRBV20-1,TRBJ2-5,SASSGGEETQY
TRBV9,TRBJ2-5,ASSPEGTPAETQY
TRBV7-9,TRBJ1-6,ASSFLQGGNNSPLH
TRBV19,TRBJ2-1,ASAGQGDNEQF
TRBV11-2,TRBJ2-7,ASSWGPAGEQY